A selection of T cell receptor beta chains follows, all from one sample in a study of blood T cells in healthy people across ages. A single record per CDR3 protein comes from TCRdb applying MiXCR to the 5' RACE reads. The sample lists approximately 580,000 distinct CDR3 sequences, more than 20% occurring once. These records were also assigned to another study, of T cells of mothers and their children.

Sequenced sample: blood. The receptors come from a boy aged 5-17 years in good health. CDR3s include the opening cysteine and the closing phenylalanine or tryptophan.

v_gene: TRBV29-1
j_gene: TRBJ2-3
CDR3aa: CSVDPNGAGTDTQYF

v_gene: TRBV7-9
j_gene: TRBJ1-4
CDR3aa: CASSPRQGTGERLFF

v_gene: TRBV5-1
j_gene: TRBJ2-3
CDR3aa: CASSLGTSDTQYF

v_gene: TRBV7-2
j_gene: TRBJ2-5
CDR3aa: CASSSKETQYF

v_gene: TRBV9
j_gene: TRBJ2-5
CDR3aa: CASSVGLAGGQETQYF

v_gene: TRBV5-5
j_gene: TRBJ2-2
CDR3aa: CASSLVQVGSPLNTGELFF

v_gene: TRBV4-2
j_gene: .
CDR3aa: CASSQWSGAHLFVETQYF

v_gene: TRBV4-1
j_gene: TRBJ1-4
CDR3aa: CASSQVGTGGNEKLFF

v_gene: TRBV4-1
j_gene: TRBJ1-5
CDR3aa: CASSQEPGFNQPQHF

v_gene: TRBV19
j_gene: TRBJ2-2
CDR3aa: CASSIQGASGELFF

v_gene: TRBV7-2
j_gene: TRBJ2-5
CDR3aa: CASSLFHRAGGQETQYF

v_gene: TRBV20-1
j_gene: TRBJ1-5
CDR3aa: CSAREGTSNQPQHF

v_gene: TRBV6-2/TRBV6-3
j_gene: TRBJ1-4
CDR3aa: CASSYLGADEKLFF

v_gene: TRBV18
j_gene: TRBJ2-7
CDR3aa: CASSRGQIYEQYF

v_gene: TRBV28
j_gene: TRBJ2-7
CDR3aa: CASTRTGGVYEQYF

v_gene: TRBV28
j_gene: TRBJ2-7
CDR3aa: CAIAGNSYEQYF

v_gene: TRBV4-1
j_gene: .
CDR3aa: CASSQTVGGTLGYEQYF

v_gene: TRBV12-3/TRBV12-4
j_gene: TRBJ1-2
CDR3aa: CASSPPGLLDGYTF

v_gene: TRBV27
j_gene: TRBJ1-1
CDR3aa: CASSLWSGVSTEAFF

v_gene: TRBV7-2
j_gene: TRBJ2-7
CDR3aa: CASGSTGWLNEQYF

v_gene: TRBV20-1
j_gene: TRBJ1-5
CDR3aa: CSAPEGHVLNQPQHF

v_gene: TRBV7-2
j_gene: TRBJ2-7
CDR3aa: CASSLSSGTFDEQYF

v_gene: TRBV27
j_gene: TRBJ2-5
CDR3aa: CASGSEYQETQYF

v_gene: TRBV30
j_gene: TRBJ2-2
CDR3aa: CAWSLQLNTGELFF

v_gene: TRBV7-9
j_gene: TRBJ2-7
CDR3aa: CASSLLVPKDEQYF

v_gene: TRBV20-1
j_gene: TRBJ2-7
CDR3aa: CSARDNSAYEQYF

v_gene: TRBV12-3/TRBV12-4
j_gene: TRBJ2-1
CDR3aa: CASSPQYNEQFF

v_gene: TRBV7-9
j_gene: TRBJ2-5
CDR3aa: CASSLASGDRYF

v_gene: TRBV4-2
j_gene: TRBJ2-2
CDR3aa: CASSQASGNTGELFF

v_gene: TRBV12-3/TRBV12-4
j_gene: TRBJ2-7
CDR3aa: CASSAGLAGLLYEQYF

v_gene: TRBV3-1
j_gene: TRBJ1-4
CDR3aa: CASQLGGTLDEKLFF

v_gene: TRBV4-1
j_gene: TRBJ2-2
CDR3aa: CASHRGTSGGANTGELFF

v_gene: TRBV27
j_gene: .
CDR3aa: CASSLVAGGINEQFF

v_gene: TRBV5-1
j_gene: TRBJ2-1
CDR3aa: CASSWVQGAYEQFF

v_gene: TRBV20-1
j_gene: TRBJ2-2
CDR3aa: CSGTRNTGELFF

v_gene: TRBV7-3
j_gene: TRBJ2-7
CDR3aa: CASSLEGGGFSEQYF

v_gene: TRBV15
j_gene: TRBJ2-1
CDR3aa: CATSRADKHNEQFF

v_gene: TRBV4-3
j_gene: .
CDR3aa: CASSHPGAGNEQFF

v_gene: TRBV4-3
j_gene: TRBJ2-5
CDR3aa: CASSQDHLAGQETQYF

v_gene: TRBV2
j_gene: TRBJ2-3
CDR3aa: CASRVTPGGPDTQYF

v_gene: TRBV20-1
j_gene: TRBJ1-5
CDR3aa: CSALVTGANQPQHF

v_gene: TRBV7-2
j_gene: TRBJ1-2
CDR3aa: CASSPGYQNDYTF